The rows below give T cell receptor beta chains drawn from one sample of a study of T cells in tuberculosis. Generated by immunoSEQ multiplex PCR, the TCRdb table keeps only in-frame clones and is missing some. The sample contains 70,000 to 95,000 clones, about nine tenths of which appear only once. Sequenced material: CD1b-GMM tetramer-negative cells sorted from PBMCs. The receptor set was obtained from an adult woman with latent tuberculosis. Both conserved end residues are part of each CDR3. Fields, in order: clone size, D gene, J gene, V gene, CDR3 length, CDR3 DNA, CDR3 protein. The D gene is left open where the match is weak. Clone size appears in some rows only: once, few, many, or a class for an expanded clone.

clone_size: few; d_call: NA; j_call: TRBJ2-7; v_call: TRBV6-5; cdr3_length: 15; cdr3_nt: TGTGCCAGCAGTTACGCAAGGGGGTTCGGCTACGAGCAGTACTTC; cdr3_aa: CASSYARGFGYEQYF
clone_size: NA; d_call: TRBD1; j_call: TRBJ2-1; v_call: TRBV6-5; cdr3_length: 13; cdr3_nt: TGTGCCAGCAGTCCGCCCCCAGGGGGCGAGCAGTTCTTC; cdr3_aa: CASSPPPGGEQFF
clone_size: NA; d_call: TRBD1; j_call: TRBJ2-7; v_call: TRBV2; cdr3_length: 15; cdr3_nt: TGTGCCAGCAGGGAAAGGACGGGACAGCCCTACGAGCAGTACTTC; cdr3_aa: CASRERTGQPYEQYF
clone_size: NA; d_call: NA; j_call: TRBJ1-2; v_call: TRBV5-6; cdr3_length: 13; cdr3_nt: TGTGCCAGCAGCTTGCCCGGGTTGCAGGGCTACACCTTC; cdr3_aa: CASSLPGLQGYTF
clone_size: NA; d_call: NA; j_call: TRBJ1-1; v_call: TRBV6-6; cdr3_length: 15; cdr3_nt: TGTGCCAGCAGGGTAGGGGATAGAAGGAACACTGAAGCTTTCTTT; cdr3_aa: CASRVGDRRNTEAFF
clone_size: NA; d_call: TRBD2; j_call: TRBJ2-4; v_call: TRBV9; cdr3_length: 17; cdr3_nt: TGTGCCAGCAGCGTCTTAGCGGCGGGGGGGGAGAGAAACATTCAGTACTTC; cdr3_aa: CASSVLAAGGERNIQYF
clone_size: NA; d_call: NA; j_call: TRBJ2-1; v_call: TRBV9; cdr3_length: 18; cdr3_nt: TGTGCCAGCAGCGTAGCGGTGGGGGTGGGGGCTGGAGTAGGTGAGCAGTTCTTC; cdr3_aa: CASSVAVGVGAGVGEQFF
clone_size: NA; d_call: TRBD1; j_call: TRBJ1-1; v_call: TRBV10-1; cdr3_length: 15; cdr3_nt: TGCGCCAGCAGGGACAGGTCTTTCGTGAACACTGAAGCTTTCTTT; cdr3_aa: CASRDRSFVNTEAFF
clone_size: NA; d_call: NA; j_call: TRBJ1-2; v_call: TRBV30; cdr3_length: 12; cdr3_nt: TGTGCCGGGAGGGAGGGGAACTATGGCTACACCTTC; cdr3_aa: CAGREGNYGYTF
clone_size: NA; d_call: NA; j_call: TRBJ1-4; v_call: TRBV4-1; cdr3_length: 16; cdr3_nt: TGCGCCAGCAGCCGAGAAAGCGGGGCGCCGGGAGAAAAACTGTTTTTT; cdr3_aa: CASSRESGAPGEKLFF
clone_size: NA; d_call: TRBD2; j_call: TRBJ2-5; v_call: TRBV6-1; cdr3_length: 17; cdr3_nt: TGTGCCAGCAGTGTCGGACTAGCGGGGGGGCGGCAAGAGACCCAGTACTTC; cdr3_aa: CASSVGLAGGRQETQYF
clone_size: NA; d_call: TRBD1; j_call: TRBJ2-5; v_call: TRBV19; cdr3_length: 17; cdr3_nt: TGTGCCAGTAGTACCTCTCGGCGGGACAGGGAAGAAGAGACCCAGTACTTC; cdr3_aa: CASSTSRRDREEETQYF
clone_size: NA; d_call: TRBD1; j_call: TRBJ1-1; v_call: TRBV2; cdr3_length: 15; cdr3_nt: TGTGCCAGCAGGGCAGGGGGATCAGGTGGAACTGAAGCTTTCTTT; cdr3_aa: CASRAGGSGGTEAFF
clone_size: NA; d_call: TRBD1; j_call: TRBJ2-7; v_call: TRBV5-1; cdr3_length: 14; cdr3_nt: TGCGCCAGCAGCGTTCGGGACAGCCGTTTCGAGCAGTACTTC; cdr3_aa: CASSVRDSRFEQYF
clone_size: NA; d_call: TRBD1; j_call: TRBJ1-2; v_call: TRBV27; cdr3_length: 11; cdr3_nt: TGTGCCAGCCAGGGGGCAGGGGGCTACACCTTC; cdr3_aa: CASQGAGGYTF
clone_size: NA; d_call: NA; j_call: TRBJ1-3; v_call: TRBV5-6; cdr3_length: 15; cdr3_nt: TGTGCCAGCAGCCCCTCTGGAGGCTCTGGAAACACCATATATTTT; cdr3_aa: CASSPSGGSGNTIYF
clone_size: NA; d_call: TRBD2; j_call: TRBJ2-2; v_call: TRBV19; cdr3_length: 14; cdr3_nt: TGTGCCAGCGCCCGGGGGGCGAACACCGGGGAGCTGTTTTTT; cdr3_aa: CASARGANTGELFF
clone_size: once; d_call: NA; j_call: TRBJ1-4; v_call: TRBV7-2; cdr3_length: 12; cdr3_nt: TGTGCCAGCAGCTTCCAGGATGAAAAACTGTTTTTT; cdr3_aa: CASSFQDEKLFF
clone_size: once; d_call: NA; j_call: TRBJ1-1; v_call: TRBV28; cdr3_length: 12; cdr3_nt: TGTGCCAGCAGCACCACGGACAGCAAAGCTTTCTTT; cdr3_aa: CASSTTDSKAFF
clone_size: NA; d_call: TRBD2; j_call: TRBJ2-1; v_call: TRBV4-1; cdr3_length: 15; cdr3_nt: TGCGCCAGCAGCCACCCGGGACTAGCTTACAATGAGCAGTTCTTC; cdr3_aa: CASSHPGLAYNEQFF
clone_size: few; d_call: TRBD2; j_call: TRBJ2-7; v_call: TRBV18; cdr3_length: 15; cdr3_nt: TGTGCCAGCTCTCCCTATGGCGGGGGGGTTTACGAGCAGTACTTC; cdr3_aa: CASSPYGGGVYEQYF
clone_size: NA; d_call: NA; j_call: TRBJ1-1; v_call: TRBV15; cdr3_length: 15; cdr3_nt: TGTGCCACCAGCAGAGTAGGGGCAGGGGACACTGAAGCTTTCTTT; cdr3_aa: CATSRVGAGDTEAFF
clone_size: NA; d_call: NA; j_call: TRBJ2-5; v_call: TRBV6-5; cdr3_length: 11; cdr3_nt: TGTGCCAGCAGAACAGAAGAGACCCAGTACTTC; cdr3_aa: CASRTEETQYF
clone_size: NA; d_call: TRBD1; j_call: TRBJ2-3; v_call: TRBV29-1; cdr3_length: 15; cdr3_nt: TGCAGCGTTCGTCGGCTGGGACAGAGCACAGATACGCAGTATTTT; cdr3_aa: CSVRRLGQSTDTQYF
clone_size: NA; d_call: TRBD2; j_call: TRBJ2-3; v_call: TRBV7-3; cdr3_length: 17; cdr3_nt: TGTGCCAGCAGCTTAAGGGGGGGACTAGCCAACCCAGATACGCAGTATTTT; cdr3_aa: CASSLRGGLANPDTQYF
clone_size: NA; d_call: TRBD1; j_call: TRBJ1-1; v_call: TRBV5-5; cdr3_length: 15; cdr3_nt: TGTGCCAGCAGCTCCTGGGGGGGGCAGGGGGCCGAAGCTTTCTTT; cdr3_aa: CASSSWGGQGAEAFF
clone_size: NA; d_call: NA; j_call: TRBJ1-2; v_call: TRBV25-1; cdr3_length: 13; cdr3_nt: TGTGCCAGCAGATCCAGGACAGACTATGGCTACACCTTC; cdr3_aa: CASRSRTDYGYTF
clone_size: once; d_call: TRBD2; j_call: TRBJ2-7; v_call: TRBV27; cdr3_length: 14; cdr3_nt: TGTGCCAGCAGGCGTAGCGGGGGGGCCTACGAGCAGTACTTC; cdr3_aa: CASRRSGGAYEQYF
clone_size: NA; d_call: TRBD1; j_call: TRBJ1-3; v_call: TRBV28; cdr3_length: 15; cdr3_nt: TGTGCCAGCAGTTTAATTGCAGGGGGCGCGGACACCATATATTTT; cdr3_aa: CASSLIAGGADTIYF
clone_size: NA; d_call: NA; j_call: TRBJ1-5; v_call: TRBV27; cdr3_length: 16; cdr3_nt: TGTGCCAGCAGGAAGAGTCAGGGTATCGGCAATCAGCCCCAGCATTTT; cdr3_aa: CASRKSQGIGNQPQHF
clone_size: NA; d_call: NA; j_call: TRBJ2-6; v_call: TRBV11-2; cdr3_length: 18; cdr3_nt: TGTGCCAGCAGCTTAGATCTACAGAAAAGCTCTGGGGCCAACGTCCTGACTTTC; cdr3_aa: CASSLDLQKSSGANVLTF
clone_size: NA; d_call: NA; j_call: TRBJ2-3; v_call: TRBV5-1; cdr3_length: 15; cdr3_nt: TGCGCCAGCAGCCAAGTCGCACTTTACACAGATACGCAGTATTTT; cdr3_aa: CASSQVALYTDTQYF
clone_size: NA; d_call: TRBD1; j_call: TRBJ2-5; v_call: TRBV9; cdr3_length: 15; cdr3_nt: TGTGCCAGCAGCCTAGGGACAGGCTATCAAGAGACCCAGTACTTC; cdr3_aa: CASSLGTGYQETQYF
clone_size: NA; d_call: NA; j_call: TRBJ1-1; v_call: TRBV10-2; cdr3_length: 13; cdr3_nt: TGCGCCAGCAGTGACCGGGGGAACACTGAAGCTTTCTTT; cdr3_aa: CASSDRGNTEAFF
clone_size: once; d_call: NA; j_call: TRBJ2-5; v_call: TRBV9; cdr3_length: 16; cdr3_nt: TGTGCCAGCAGCGAAAAACCCGGGGAATCAGGAAAGGCCCAGTACTTC; cdr3_aa: CASSEKPGESGKAQYF
clone_size: NA; d_call: TRBD1; j_call: TRBJ1-4; v_call: TRBV28; cdr3_length: 15; cdr3_nt: TGTGCCAGCAGACCAACAGGGGGGATGAGTGAAAAACTGTTTTTT; cdr3_aa: CASRPTGGMSEKLFF
clone_size: NA; d_call: NA; j_call: TRBJ2-7; v_call: TRBV10-1; cdr3_length: 16; cdr3_nt: TGCGCCAGCACTCAAACAGGGCCCCTTAGCTCCTACGAGCAGTACTTC; cdr3_aa: CASTQTGPLSSYEQYF
clone_size: NA; d_call: NA; j_call: TRBJ1-6; v_call: TRBV2; cdr3_length: 13; cdr3_nt: TGTGCCAGCAGTGAAATCAGGAATTCACCCCTCCACTTT; cdr3_aa: CASSEIRNSPLHF
clone_size: NA; d_call: NA; j_call: TRBJ2-7; v_call: TRBV19; cdr3_length: 16; cdr3_nt: TGTGCCAGTAGTCCGACTACAGGGGACTCCTCGTACGAGCAGTACTTC; cdr3_aa: CASSPTTGDSSYEQYF
clone_size: NA; d_call: NA; j_call: TRBJ2-1; v_call: TRBV4-2; cdr3_length: 15; cdr3_nt: TGTGCCAGCAGCCTCCTCGGACAGTCAAGCAATGAGCAGTTCTTC; cdr3_aa: CASSLLGQSSNEQFF
clone_size: NA; d_call: TRBD2; j_call: TRBJ2-5; v_call: TRBV2; cdr3_length: 13; cdr3_nt: TGTGCCTCTAGCGGGGGGGGCGGGGAGACCCAGTACTTC; cdr3_aa: CASSGGGGETQYF
clone_size: NA; d_call: TRBD1; j_call: TRBJ1-2; v_call: TRBV27; cdr3_length: 13; cdr3_nt: TGTGCCAGCAGAGGACAGGCGCACTATGGCTACACCTTC; cdr3_aa: CASRGQAHYGYTF
clone_size: NA; d_call: TRBD1; j_call: TRBJ1-4; v_call: TRBV4-1; cdr3_length: 16; cdr3_nt: TGCGCCAGCAGCCAAGTAGCCGACAGGGGGAATGAAAAACTGTTTTTT; cdr3_aa: CASSQVADRGNEKLFF
clone_size: NA; d_call: NA; j_call: TRBJ1-6; v_call: TRBV5-1; cdr3_length: 15; cdr3_nt: TGCGCCAGCAGCTTGGCAGAGGGAGGGGGTTCACCCCTCCACTTT; cdr3_aa: CASSLAEGGGSPLHF
clone_size: few; d_call: TRBD1; j_call: TRBJ2-5; v_call: TRBV7-8; cdr3_length: 14; cdr3_nt: TGTGCCAGCAGCTTAGATGGGACAGGGAGGTTCCAGTACTTC; cdr3_aa: CASSLDGTGRFQYF
clone_size: NA; d_call: TRBD2; j_call: TRBJ2-1; v_call: TRBV4-1; cdr3_length: 18; cdr3_nt: TGCGCCAGCAGCCACCCTAGCCCCGGACTAGCGGGGGGTAATGAGCAGTTCTTC; cdr3_aa: CASSHPSPGLAGGNEQFF
clone_size: NA; d_call: NA; j_call: TRBJ2-7; v_call: TRBV15; cdr3_length: 16; cdr3_nt: TGTGCCACCAGCAGGACCTACAGGGCCCCCCCCTACGAGCAGTACTTC; cdr3_aa: CATSRTYRAPPYEQYF
clone_size: NA; d_call: TRBD1; j_call: TRBJ1-1; v_call: TRBV7-3; cdr3_length: 16; cdr3_nt: TGTGCCAGCAGCTCAGGGACAGGGTTCGGGAACACTGAAGCTTTCTTT; cdr3_aa: CASSSGTGFGNTEAFF